This T cell receptor (beta chain) was identified during a study of blood T cell repertoires in COVID-19. About the study: Acute and convalescent COVID-19 specimens originated in the United States, Italy and Spain. In each case, the material was cDNA or gDNA derived from T cells, B-cell-depleted T cells, or PBMCs.

V lost 2 bases to trimming and J lost 4 bases; unmatched junction nucleotides: 6. The CDR3 runs to 15 residues. The germline V gene encodes CDR1 SGHRS and CDR2 YFSETQ. What the recovered Cohort 3 donors had was two negative PCRs, clearance, or symptom resolution. As processed by the authors: Cell counts per sample came from amplifying reference gene primers. The table came from immunoSEQ multiplex PCR; TCRdb's copy has only in-frame clones and leaves some out. V, J and clone size derive from that table, while D and trimming were established from the DNA sequence. Among 300,000 or so clones listed, 70% to 90% were seen once.

Sequencing was done on a sample of PBMCs or T cells enriched from blood (not recorded which). This TCR was sampled from a woman aged 25 to 39 who had recovered from COVID-19. This chain joins TRBV5-1 and TRBJ1-5, with TRBD1 identical over 7 bases. For the CDR3, the DNA is TGCGCCAGCAGCTTTACAGGGGAGATTAATCAGCCCCAGCATTTT. This encodes CASSFTGEINQPQHF.